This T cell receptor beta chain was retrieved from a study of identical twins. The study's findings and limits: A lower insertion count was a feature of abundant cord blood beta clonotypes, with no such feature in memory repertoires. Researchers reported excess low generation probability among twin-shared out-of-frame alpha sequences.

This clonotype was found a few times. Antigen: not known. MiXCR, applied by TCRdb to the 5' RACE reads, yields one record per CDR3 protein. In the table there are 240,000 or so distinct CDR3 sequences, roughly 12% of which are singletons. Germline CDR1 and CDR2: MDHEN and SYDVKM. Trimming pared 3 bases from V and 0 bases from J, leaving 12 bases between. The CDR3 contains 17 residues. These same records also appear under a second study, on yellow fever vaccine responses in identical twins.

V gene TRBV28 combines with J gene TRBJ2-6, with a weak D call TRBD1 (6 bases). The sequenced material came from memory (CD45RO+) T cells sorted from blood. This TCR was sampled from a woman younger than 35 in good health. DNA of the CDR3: TGTGCCAGCAGTTTGCACGGACAGAGCTCTGGGGCCAACGTCCTGACTTTC. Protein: CASSLHGQSSGANVLTF.